This T cell receptor beta chain was identified in a study of T cell changes during pregnancy in multiple sclerosis. The CDR3 length is 14 residues. Germline V CDR1 and CDR2: MNHEY, SVGAGI. The V segment lost 6 bases and the J segment 4 bases; nucleotides outside the gene matches: 7. Sequencing used immunoSEQ multiplex PCR; TCRdb keeps in-frame clones, though not all of them. The table has tens of thousands of clones, approximately 90% seen once. The V gene is TRBV6-5, the J gene TRBJ1-2, with 8 bases matching TRBD1. The sample consisted of CD4+ T cells from peripheral blood mononuclear cells, taken before pregnancy. The origin of this receptor is a female donor with multiple sclerosis, enrolled in a pregnancy study. The CDR3 region has the DNA TGTGCCAGCAGACCCGGACAGGGCTTCTATGGCTACACCTTC. It codes for CASRPGQGFYGYTF.